Listed below are T cell receptor beta chains from one sample, sequenced in a study of OX40 agonist ivuxolimab in advanced cancers. Sequencing used immunoSEQ multiplex PCR; TCRdb keeps in-frame clones, though not all of them. The sample yields about 80,000 clones, 85% to 95% seen once. This specimen consisted of CD4+ or CD8+ T cells sorted from blood, obtained in a trial of the OX40 agonist ivuxolimab. All receptors derive from an adult with an advanced solid tumor such as melanoma, head and neck, liver or kidney cancer. Both conserved end residues are part of each CDR3. D genes are given only for firm matches.

j_gene: TRBJ1-2; v_gene: TRBV5-6; d_gene: TRBD1; CDR3aa: CASSLEDRDRYGYTF; CDR3nt: TGTGCCAGCAGCTTAGAGGACAGGGACCGGTATGGCTACACCTTC
j_gene: TRBJ2-6; v_gene: TRBV13; d_gene: TRBD2; CDR3aa: CASSQGTSQNVLTF; CDR3nt: TGTGCCAGCAGCCAGGGGACTAGTCAAAACGTCCTGACTTTC
j_gene: TRBJ2-1; v_gene: TRBV19; d_gene: NA; CDR3aa: CASSILPSLREQFF; CDR3nt: TGTGCCAGTAGTATTTTGCCTAGCCTTCGGGAGCAGTTCTTC
j_gene: TRBJ2-2; v_gene: TRBV5-4; d_gene: TRBD2; CDR3aa: CASSLSGLAGTGELFF; CDR3nt: TGTGCCAGCAGCTTGAGTGGGTTAGCGGGTACCGGGGAGCTGTTTTTT
j_gene: TRBJ2-3; v_gene: TRBV15; d_gene: TRBD1; CDR3aa: CATSRARDREGSAEVGTQYF; CDR3nt: TGTGCCACCAGCAGGGCCCGGGACAGGGAGGGCTCTGCCGAAGTTGGGACGCAGTATTTT
j_gene: TRBJ2-7; v_gene: TRBV4-3; d_gene: NA; CDR3aa: CASSQTGRPYEQYF; CDR3nt: TGCGCCAGCAGCCAAACCGGGCGACCATACGAGCAGTACTTC
j_gene: TRBJ2-1; v_gene: TRBV5-4; d_gene: NA; CDR3aa: CASSLGAPVGYEQFF; CDR3nt: TGTGCCAGCAGCTTGGGGGCCCCCGTTGGCTATGAGCAGTTCTTC
j_gene: TRBJ2-7; v_gene: TRBV4-3; d_gene: TRBD1; CDR3aa: CASSQGTASSYEQYF; CDR3nt: TGCGCCAGCAGCCAGGGGACAGCGAGCTCCTACGAGCAGTACTTC
j_gene: TRBJ2-7; v_gene: TRBV5-4; d_gene: TRBD2; CDR3aa: CASSSGLAGPYEQYF; CDR3nt: TGTGCCAGCAGCTCGGGACTAGCGGGCCCCTACGAGCAGTACTTC
j_gene: TRBJ1-1; v_gene: TRBV19; d_gene: NA; CDR3aa: CASSEIGAGELTEAFF; CDR3nt: TGTGCCAGTAGCGAAATCGGTGCAGGGGAATTGACTGAAGCTTTCTTT
j_gene: TRBJ1-4; v_gene: TRBV5-1; d_gene: NA; CDR3aa: CASSSMLDGNEKLFF; CDR3nt: TGCGCCAGCAGCTCAATGCTCGACGGTAATGAAAAACTGTTTTTT
j_gene: TRBJ2-7; v_gene: TRBV29-1; d_gene: NA; CDR3aa: CSVGSRYEQYF; CDR3nt: TGCAGCGTTGGGTCCCGGTACGAGCAGTACTTC
j_gene: TRBJ1-1; v_gene: TRBV9; d_gene: NA; CDR3aa: CASSGSTEAFF; CDR3nt: TGTGCCAGCAGTGGCAGCACTGAAGCTTTCTTT
j_gene: TRBJ1-5; v_gene: TRBV9; d_gene: NA; CDR3aa: CASSVGFKNQPQHF; CDR3nt: TGTGCCAGCAGCGTAGGGTTTAAGAATCAGCCCCAGCATTTT
j_gene: TRBJ2-2; v_gene: TRBV7-3; d_gene: TRBD2; CDR3aa: CASSLTERPSGHTGELFF; CDR3nt: TGTGCCAGCAGCCTTACCGAGCGGCCTAGCGGGCACACCGGGGAGCTGTTTTTT
j_gene: TRBJ2-1; v_gene: TRBV7-9; d_gene: NA; CDR3aa: CASSPKSGSSYNEQFF; CDR3nt: TGTGCCAGCAGCCCCAAGTCGGGAAGCTCCTACAATGAGCAGTTCTTC
j_gene: TRBJ2-7; v_gene: TRBV4-3; d_gene: TRBD2; CDR3aa: CASSQDGLAGGTYEQYF; CDR3nt: TGCGCCAGCAGCCAAGACGGACTAGCGGGAGGGACCTACGAGCAGTACTTC